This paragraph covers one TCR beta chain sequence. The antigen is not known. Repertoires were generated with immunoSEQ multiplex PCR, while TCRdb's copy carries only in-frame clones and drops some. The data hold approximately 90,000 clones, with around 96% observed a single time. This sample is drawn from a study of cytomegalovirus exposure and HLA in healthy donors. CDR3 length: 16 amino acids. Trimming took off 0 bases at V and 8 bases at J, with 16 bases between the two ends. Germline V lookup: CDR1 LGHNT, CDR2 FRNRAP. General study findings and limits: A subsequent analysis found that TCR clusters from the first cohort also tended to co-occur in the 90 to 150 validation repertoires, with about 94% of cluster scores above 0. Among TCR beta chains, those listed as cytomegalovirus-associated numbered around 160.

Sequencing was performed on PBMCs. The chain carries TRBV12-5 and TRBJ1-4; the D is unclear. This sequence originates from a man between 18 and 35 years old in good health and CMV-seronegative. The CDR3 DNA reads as TGTGCTAGTGGTTTGGTACTGCATAGAGGATCAGAAAAACTGTTTTTT. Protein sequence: CASGLVLHRGSEKLFF. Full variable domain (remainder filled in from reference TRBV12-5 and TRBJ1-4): DARVTQTPRHKVTEMGQEVTMRCQPILGHNTVFWYRQTMMQGLELLAYFRNRAPLDDSGMPKDRFSAEMPDATLATLKIQPSEPRDSAVYFCASGLVLHRGSEKLFFGSGTQLSVL.